This TCR beta chain was found in a study of T-cell memory formation after mild COVID-19. Overall study: For the most part, TCR clusters were specific to one donor.

TCRdb independently ran MiXCR on the 5' RACE reads; one entry per CDR3 protein. The sample contains roughly 340,000 distinct CDR3 sequences, 20% to 25% of which appear only once. Concerning this clonotype: Its antigen remains unidentified.

Study results and caveats: A second wave of clones peaked on day 37, and their SARS-CoV-2 specificity went unconfirmed. Clones that got smaller from day 15 to 85 had even CD4/CD8, while clones growing later tipped toward CD4+. Clones which contracted sat mainly in CM and EM if CD4+, and in EMRA if CD8+.

This clonotype was sampled from a man younger than 35 who had mild COVID-19 (a few samples of this study predate the infection). Cell type and time point are not known. Sequenced: PBMCs or a T cell subset sorted from them (not recorded which).

The CDR3 coding sequence is TGCAGTGCCAGGGGATGGCGGGACTACGAGCAGTACTTC. It specifies CSARGWRDYEQYF. The chain has TRBV20-1 and TRBJ2-7, with D perhaps given as TRBD1 or TRBD2 (6 bases each). Germline CDR1 DFQATT, CDR2 SNEGSKA (reference sequence). The CDR3 extends over 13 amino acids. Trimming stripped 6 bases from V and 3 bases from J, with 15 bases between.